The next 16 T cell receptor beta chains were all read from a single sample in a study of blood T cell repertoires in COVID-19. TCRdb's table, derived via immunoSEQ multiplex PCR, lists solely in-frame clones and lacks some. This table has approximately 100,000 clones, around 75% appearing once. Sequencing was carried out using peripheral blood. All receptors derive from a human donor with acute or convalescent COVID-19. The donor label of this sample is uncertain.

V usage is TRBV12-3 or TRBV12-4 and J usage is TRBJ1-1; unclear D gene. This CDR3 is 12 amino acids long. V was cut by 3 bases and J by 11 bases, with 13 bases left in between. In nucleotides, the CDR3 is TGTGCCAGCAGTTTGGGGAGGGTCGGTGCTTTCTTT. Protein: CASSLGRVGAFF.

This clone has at least ten counts. The chain has TRBV7-9 and TRBJ2-2; maybe TRBD2 (5 bases). With 5 bases removed from V and 6 bases from J, the gap between germline ends came to 13 bases. CDR3 length: 14 residues. Germline values: CDR1 SEHNR, CDR2 FQNEAQ (reference sequence). DNA for the CDR3: TGTGCCAGCAGCGACTTACGAGGGTCCGGGGAGCTGTTTTTT. As protein: CASSDLRGSGELFF.

The V and J genes are TRBV5-1 and TRBJ2-3, with 9 bases that match TRBD2. The length of the CDR3 is 15 residues. The V gene's germline CDR1 is SGHRS and CDR2 YFSETQ. After removal of 2 bases from V and 0 bases from J, the junction contained 1 base not matched to a gene. The chain's CDR3 is CASSFAGGSTDTQYF. DNA for the CDR3: TGCGCCAGCAGCTTTGCGGGGGGGAGCACAGATACGCAGTATTTT. The full variable domain, its missing parts supplied by reference TRBV5-1 and TRBJ2-3, is KAGVTQTPRYLIKTRGQQVTLSCSPISGHRSVSWYQQTPGQGLQFLFEYFSETQRNKGNFPGRFSGRQFSNSRSEMNVSTLELGDSALYLCASSFAGGSTDTQYFGPGTRLTVL.

J is TRBJ1-1 and V is TRBV28; D perhaps matches TRBD1 (5 bases). The germline gives CDR1 MDHEN, CDR2 SYDVKM. The V gene lost 2 bases and the J gene lost 2 bases, with 6 bases spanning the gap. The CDR3 contains 13 residues. In nucleotides, the CDR3 is TGTGCCAGCAGTTTACAGGGCAACACTGAAGCTTTCTTT. Protein sequence: CASSLQGNTEAFF. The whole variable domain, remainder taken from reference TRBV28 and TRBJ1-1, is DVKVTQSSRYLVKRTGEKVFLECVQDMDHENMFWYRQDPGLGLRLIYFSYDVKMKEKGDIPEGYSVSREKKERFSLILESASTNQTSMYLCASSLQGNTEAFFGQGTRLTVV.

The V gene is TRBV28, the J gene TRBJ1-5; weak D call: TRBD1 (6 bases). This CDR3 contains 16 residues. Germline V lookup: CDR1 MDHEN, CDR2 SYDVKM. Between the trimmed V and J ends, which lost 5 bases and 1 base, there was a span of 15 bases. CDR3 DNA sequence: TGTGCCAGCAGTGAGCCAGGGGCGGACAGCAATCAGCCCCAGCATTTT. It yields the protein CASSEPGADSNQPQHF.

The chain has TRBV29-1 and TRBJ1-1, with TRBD1 matching 11 bases. The CDR3 runs 16 residues. The J segment lost 10 bases and the V segment lost 8 bases, leaving 21 bases of the junction unmatched. Germline V gene sequence: CDR1 SQVTM, CDR2 ANQGSEA. CDR3 protein: CSHLPDRGLPALRAFF. The CDR3, as DNA: TGCAGCCATTTACCGGACAGGGGGCTCCCGGCGTTGCGAGCTTTCTTT.

The chain links TRBV15 to TRBJ2-1, with a possible D match to TRBD1 (6 bases). V lost 7 bases to trimming and J lost 6 bases, with 19 bases between them. The CDR3 contains 15 residues. From germline, CDR1 is LNHNV and CDR2 YYDKDF (reference sequence). CDR3 DNA: TGTGCCACCACCGTAGGGGGTACTGGGATCAATGAGCAGTTCTTC. Protein sequence: CATTVGGTGINEQFF.

The V call is TRBV9, the J call TRBJ2-2; D is ambiguous. Germline V gene data show CDR1 as SGDLS and CDR2 as YYNGEE. The CDR3 extends over 14 amino acids. V was pared by 7 bases and J by 0 bases, with 10 bases between. The CDR3 nucleotides read TGTGCCAGCCGTCCGGTGGCGAACACCGGGGAGCTGTTTTTT. Protein product: CASRPVANTGELFF. Full variable domain (outside the CDR3, taken from reference TRBV9 and TRBJ2-2): DSGVTQTPKHLITATGQRVTLRCSPRSGDLSVYWYQQSLDQGLQFLIQYYNGEERAKGNILERFSAQQFPDLHSELNLSSLELGDSALYFCASRPVANTGELFFGEGSRLTVL.

This chain connects TRBV5-8 to TRBJ2-5, with 9 nucleotides matching TRBD2. Germline trimming cut 0 bases from V and 5 bases from J; bases unmatched to any gene: 8. Germline-derived CDR1 and CDR2 are SGHTS and YDEGEE. The CDR3 length is 16 residues. CDR3 DNA sequence: TGTGCCAGCAGCTTGGCCGAACTAGCGGGTGGGGAGACCCAGTACTTC. Translated, it gives CASSLAELAGGETQYF.

The chain carries TRBV7-8 and TRBJ1-1; D unresolved. The ends were cut back, 0 bases at V and 1 base at J, with 9 bases in the middle. Germline V lookup: CDR1 SGHVS, CDR2 FQNEAQ. This CDR3 is built from 15 residues. The CDR3: CASSLASGGNTEAFF. Written as DNA, the CDR3 is TGTGCCAGCAGCTTAGCCTCAGGTGGGAACACTGAAGCTTTCTTT.

V gene TRBV30 combines with J gene TRBJ2-3; 7 bases agree with TRBD1. There are 11 residues in the CDR3. Per germline, CDR1 GTSNPN and CDR2 SVGIG (reference sequence). V dropped 2 bases and J dropped 9; count of bases not matched to a gene: 2. CDR3 protein: CAWSTGVTQYF. CDR3 sequence (DNA): TGTGCCTGGAGTACAGGGGTGACGCAGTATTTT.

This sequence joins TRBV24-1 and TRBJ2-1, with 10 positions matching TRBD2. CDR1 and CDR2 (germline): KGHDR, SFDVKD. The CDR3 length is 18 residues. The V and J ends lost 0 bases and 0 bases, in that order; junction bases with no gene match: 4. CDR3 nucleotides: TGTGCCACCAGTGATTTGGCTAGCGGGGGTATCTCCTACAATGAGCAGTTCTTC. This codes for CATSDLASGGISYNEQFF.

The chain uses TRBV27 and TRBJ1-1; 10 bases are a match to TRBD1. After removal of 6 bases from V and 5 bases from J, the junction contained 12 bases not matched to a gene. Germline-derived CDR1 and CDR2 are MNHEY and SMNVEV (reference sequence). CDR3 length equals 16 residues. The CDR3 DNA reads TGTGCCAGCAGGGGAACCGGGACAGGGGAGACGACTGAAGCTTTCTTT. This encodes CASRGTGTGETTEAFF.

The rearrangement uses TRBV28 and TRBJ2-7; D is ambiguous. The length of the CDR3 is 15 residues. Germline assignment: CDR1 MDHEN and CDR2 SYDVKM. Trimming left V 2 bases short and J 1 base short, with 12 bases between. CDR3 in amino acids: CASSLPQPGSYEQYF. CDR3 DNA: TGTGCCAGCAGTTTACCCCAACCGGGTTCCTACGAGCAGTACTTC.

The V call is TRBV2, the J call TRBJ1-5; perhaps TRBD1 as D (5 bases). Germline CDR1 and CDR2: SNHLY and FYNNEI. The CDR3 is 14 amino acids. The V and J ends lost 6 bases and 1 base respectively, with 10 bases between them. CDR3 bases: TGTGCCAGCAGGCCGACAGCGAGCAATCAGCCCCAGCATTTT. Protein sequence: CASRPTASNQPQHF.

J is TRBJ1-1 and V is TRBV7-9; 9 bases are shared with TRBD1. V lost 3 bases and J lost 1; bases outside the gene matches: 3. CDR3 length: 15 residues. The germline V gene encodes CDR1 SEHNR and CDR2 FQNEAQ (reference sequence). The CDR3 DNA follows: TGTGCCAGCAGCTTCTGGACAGGGGCGAACACTGAAGCTTTCTTT. Protein: CASSFWTGANTEAFF.